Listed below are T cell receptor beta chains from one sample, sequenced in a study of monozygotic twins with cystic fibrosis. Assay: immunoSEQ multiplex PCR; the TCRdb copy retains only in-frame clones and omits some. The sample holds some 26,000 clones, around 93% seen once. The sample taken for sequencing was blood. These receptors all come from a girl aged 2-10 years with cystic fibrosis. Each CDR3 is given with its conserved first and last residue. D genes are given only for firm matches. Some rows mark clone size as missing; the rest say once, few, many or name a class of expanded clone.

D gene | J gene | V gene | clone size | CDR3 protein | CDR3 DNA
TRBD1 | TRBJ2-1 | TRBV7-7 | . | CASSLSSGQDGHEQFF | TGTGCCAGCAGCTTATCGTCTGGACAGGACGGCCATGAGCAGTTCTTC
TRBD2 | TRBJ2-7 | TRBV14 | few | CASSQGTSGSYEQYF | TGTGCCAGCAGCCAAGGGACTAGCGGCTCCTACGAGCAGTACTTC
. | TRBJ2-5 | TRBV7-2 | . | CASSLALGDKYF | TGTGCCAGCAGCTTAGCGCTTGGGGACAAATACTTC
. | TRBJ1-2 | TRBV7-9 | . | CASSGTETPLDLGYTF | TGTGCCAGCAGCGGGACGGAGACCCCGTTGGACCTTGGCTACACCTTC
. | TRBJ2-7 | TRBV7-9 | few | CASSLDSSYEQYF | TGTGCCAGCAGCTTAGACAGCTCCTACGAGCAGTACTTC
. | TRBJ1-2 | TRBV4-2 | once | CASSQEGGWVDYGYTF | TGTGCCAGCAGCCAGGAAGGCGGGTGGGTTGACTATGGCTACACCTTC
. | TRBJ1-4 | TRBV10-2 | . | CASSENRESEKLFF | TGCGCCAGCAGTGAAAACAGGGAGTCTGAAAAACTGTTTTTT
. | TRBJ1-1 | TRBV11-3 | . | CASSLAGKSTEAFF | TGTGCCAGCAGCTTAGCAGGGAAGAGCACTGAAGCTTTCTTT
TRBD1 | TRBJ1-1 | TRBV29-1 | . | CSVGTGSSSGTEAFF | TGCAGCGTCGGGACAGGGAGTAGTAGTGGCACTGAAGCTTTCTTT
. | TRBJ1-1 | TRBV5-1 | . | CASSLAQGMDTEAFF | TGCGCCAGCAGCTTGGCCCAGGGTATGGACACTGAAGCTTTCTTT
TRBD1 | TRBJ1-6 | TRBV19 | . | CASSIDPDRVNSPLHF | TGTGCCAGTAGTATAGATCCTGACAGGGTAAATTCACCCCTCCACTTT
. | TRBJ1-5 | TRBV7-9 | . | CASSPDRLDQPQHF | TGTGCCAGCAGCCCGGATAGGTTGGATCAGCCCCAGCATTTT
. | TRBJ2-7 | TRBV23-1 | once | CASSKTGLSYEQYF | TGCGCCAGCAGCAAGACAGGACTCTCCTACGAGCAGTACTTC
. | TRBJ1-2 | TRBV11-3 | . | CASSLNQGGYGYTF | TGTGCCAGCAGCTTAAATCAAGGGGGCTATGGCTACACCTTC
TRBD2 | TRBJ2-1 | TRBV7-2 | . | CASSFLAGYNEQFF | TGTGCCAGCAGCTTTCTAGCGGGGTACAATGAGCAGTTCTTC
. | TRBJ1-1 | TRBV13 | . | CASRMTPNTEAFF | TGTGCCAGCAGAATGACCCCAAACACTGAAGCTTTCTTT
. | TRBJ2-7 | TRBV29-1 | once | CSVRRGGNEQYF | TGCAGCGTCCGCAGGGGAGGCAACGAGCAGTACTTC
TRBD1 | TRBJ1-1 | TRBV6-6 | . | CASSYAQGAEAFF | TGTGCCAGCAGTTACGCCCAGGGGGCTGAAGCTTTCTTT